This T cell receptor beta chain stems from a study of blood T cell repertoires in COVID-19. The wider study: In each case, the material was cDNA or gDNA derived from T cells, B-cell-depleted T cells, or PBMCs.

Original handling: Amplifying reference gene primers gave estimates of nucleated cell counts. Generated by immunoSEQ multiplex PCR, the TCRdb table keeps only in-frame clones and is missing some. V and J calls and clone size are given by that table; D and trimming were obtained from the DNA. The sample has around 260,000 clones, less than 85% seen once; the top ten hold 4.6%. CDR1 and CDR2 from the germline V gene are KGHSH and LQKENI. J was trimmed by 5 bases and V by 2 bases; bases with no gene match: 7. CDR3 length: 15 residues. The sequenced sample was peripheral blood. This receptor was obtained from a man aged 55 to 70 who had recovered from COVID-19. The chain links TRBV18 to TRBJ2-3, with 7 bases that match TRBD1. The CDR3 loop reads CASSPERGQRDTQYF. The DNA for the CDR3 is TGTGCCAGCTCACCAGAAAGGGGGCAACGAGATACGCAGTATTTT.